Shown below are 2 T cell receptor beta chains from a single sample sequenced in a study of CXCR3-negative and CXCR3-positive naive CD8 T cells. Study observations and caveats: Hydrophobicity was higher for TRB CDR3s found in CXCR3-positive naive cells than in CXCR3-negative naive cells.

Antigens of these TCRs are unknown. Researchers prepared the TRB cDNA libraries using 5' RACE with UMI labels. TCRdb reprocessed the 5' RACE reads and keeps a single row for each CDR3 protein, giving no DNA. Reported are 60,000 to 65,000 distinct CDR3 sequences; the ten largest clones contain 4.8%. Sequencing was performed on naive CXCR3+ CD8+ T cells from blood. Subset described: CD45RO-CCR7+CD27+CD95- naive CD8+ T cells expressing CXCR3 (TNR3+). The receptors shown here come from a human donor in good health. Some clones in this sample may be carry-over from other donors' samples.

The chain's CDR3 is CSARRLTGNEQFF. The V gene is TRBV20-1, the J gene TRBJ2-1. Germline CDR1 DFQATT, CDR2 SNEGSKA (reference sequence). The CDR3 covers 13 residues.

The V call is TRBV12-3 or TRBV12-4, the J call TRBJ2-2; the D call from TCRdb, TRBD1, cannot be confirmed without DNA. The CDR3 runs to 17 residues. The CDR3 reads CASSSPWTGENTGELFF.